The next 7 T cell receptor beta chains were all read from a single sample in a study of CD8 T cells in ankylosing spondylitis. TCRdb passed the 5' RACE reads through MiXCR, listing each CDR3 protein once. The sample lists 25,000 to 30,000 distinct CDR3 sequences; over 6.5% were seen once. Sequenced material: blood. The receptors shown here come from a male donor with ankylosing spondylitis or in good health (not recorded which).

In this sample, this clonotype turned up a few times. The V call is TRBV10-3, the J call TRBJ2-5, with D perhaps matching TRBD1 (6 bases). Looked up from germline, CDR1 is ENHRY and CDR2 is SYGVKD. The CDR3 consists of 14 residues. The germline V and J ends were trimmed by 7 bases and 5 bases, with 17 bases remaining between them. CDR3: CAIKPGQGSETQYF. The CDR3 nucleotides read TGTGCCATCAAACCGGGACAAGGGTCGGAGACCCAGTACTTC.

In its sample, this clonotype was seen many times. The rearrangement uses TRBV20-1 and TRBJ1-3; no clear D. V was pared by 4 bases and J by 0 bases, with 19 bases between. Germline loops: CDR1 DFQATT, CDR2 SNEGSKA (reference sequence). The CDR3 totals 17 residues. CDR3 DNA: TGCAGTGCTAAGATCGGGGAGGGCCTGAGCTCTGGAAACACCATATATTTT. This sequence encodes CSAKIGEGLSSGNTIYF.

This clonotype was observed at least ten times. The chain carries TRBV5-1 and TRBJ2-7, with D perhaps matching TRBD1 (6 bases). CDR1 is SGHRS and CDR2 is YFSETQ in the germline V gene. CDR3 size: 15 residues. Trimming left V 0 bases short and J 2 bases short, with 12 bases between. CDR3 region: CASSLARTATYEQYF. The DNA of the CDR3 is TGCGCCAGCAGCTTGGCCAGGACAGCTACCTACGAGCAGTACTTC.

This clonotype has only one observation. The chain recombines TRBV6-6 with TRBJ1-1, with D hard to call. Germline V gene lookup returns CDR1 MNHNY and CDR2 SVGAGI (reference sequence). The V gene lost 7 bases and the J gene lost 1 base, with 16 bases spanning the gap. The CDR3 consists of 15 residues. CDR3 loop: CASIHSGRWNTEAFF. The CDR3 DNA reads as TGTGCCAGCATCCATAGTGGCAGGTGGAACACTGAAGCTTTCTTT.

The rearrangement links TRBV29-1 to TRBJ2-7; weak D call: TRBD2 (5 bases). This CDR3 spans 13 amino acids. Germline lookup yields CDR1 SQVTM and CDR2 ANQGSEA. V lost 1 base and J 2 bases, leaving 9 bases between the germline ends. CDR3 nucleotides: TGCAGCGTTGAAGGAGGGTCCCCCTACGAGCAGTACTTC. Encoded protein: CSVEGGSPYEQYF.

The sample holds a few counts of this clonotype. The V and J genes are TRBV12-3 or TRBV12-4 and TRBJ2-1; no clear D gene. The ends were cut back, 6 bases at V and 10 bases at J, with 13 bases in the middle. The CDR3 is 12 amino acids. The chain's CDR3 is CASRSRAGEQFF. The CDR3 region has the DNA TGTGCCAGCAGATCCCGCGCCGGGGAGCAGTTCTTC.

The CDR3 spells CASSQLGTSAVYEQYF. The CDR3 nucleotides are TGCGCCAGCAGCCAGCTAGGGACTAGCGCTGTCTACGAGCAGTACTTC. The V call is TRBV4-1, the J call TRBJ2-7; 10 bases match TRBD2. V was pared by 3 bases and J by 3 bases, with 8 bases of the junction left unmatched. Germline CDR1 and CDR2: MGHRA and YSYEKL. CDR3 length: 16 amino acids.